This T cell receptor (beta chain) appears in the sequencing data of a study of cytomegalovirus exposure and HLA in healthy donors. Study context: The approximately 610 first-cohort repertoires shared a platform with the 120 or so validation repertoires, as reported in a later analysis. Overall study findings and caveats: The listing of roughly 160 TCR beta chains classed them as cytomegalovirus-associated. Specificity for CMV antigens was confirmed in vitro for a few of the CMV-associated chains.

Germline CDR1 and CDR2: SGHDT and YYEEEE. The CDR3 length is 16 residues. With 3 bases removed from V and 4 bases from J, the gap between germline ends came to 16 bases. As for this clone: Its cognate antigen is unknown.

Data came from immunoSEQ multiplex PCR; TCRdb stores just in-frame clones and leaves some out. The table has under 150,000 clones, around nine tenths seen once. Sequences were obtained from PBMCs. The TCR was taken from a man aged 18 to 29 in good health and CMV-seropositive. The chain combines TRBV5-6 with TRBJ2-2, with D tentatively TRBD2 (6 bases). The CDR3 loop is CASSSHRGLGTGELFF. CDR3 DNA: TGTGCCAGCAGCTCTCACCGGGGGTTGGGCACCGGGGAGCTGTTTTTT. The whole variable domain, filled in from reference TRBV5-6 and TRBJ2-2, reads DAGVTQSPTHLIKTRGQQVTLRCSPKSGHDTVSWYQQALGQGPQFIFQYYEEEERQRGNFPDRFSGHQFPNYSSELNVNALLLGDSALYLCASSSHRGLGTGELFFGEGSRLTVL.